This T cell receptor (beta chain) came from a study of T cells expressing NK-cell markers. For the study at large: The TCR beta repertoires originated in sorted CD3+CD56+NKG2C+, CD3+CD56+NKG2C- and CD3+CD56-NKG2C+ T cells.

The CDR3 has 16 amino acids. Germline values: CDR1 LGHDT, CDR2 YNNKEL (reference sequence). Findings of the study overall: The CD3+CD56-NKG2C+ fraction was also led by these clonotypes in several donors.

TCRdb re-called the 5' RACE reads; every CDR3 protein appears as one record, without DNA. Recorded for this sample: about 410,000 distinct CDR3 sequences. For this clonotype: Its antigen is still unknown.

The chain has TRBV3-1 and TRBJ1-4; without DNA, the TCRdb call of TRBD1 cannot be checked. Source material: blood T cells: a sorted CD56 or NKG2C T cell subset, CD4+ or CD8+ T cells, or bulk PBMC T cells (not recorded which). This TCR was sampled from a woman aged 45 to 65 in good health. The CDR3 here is CASSPGTGWENEKLFF.